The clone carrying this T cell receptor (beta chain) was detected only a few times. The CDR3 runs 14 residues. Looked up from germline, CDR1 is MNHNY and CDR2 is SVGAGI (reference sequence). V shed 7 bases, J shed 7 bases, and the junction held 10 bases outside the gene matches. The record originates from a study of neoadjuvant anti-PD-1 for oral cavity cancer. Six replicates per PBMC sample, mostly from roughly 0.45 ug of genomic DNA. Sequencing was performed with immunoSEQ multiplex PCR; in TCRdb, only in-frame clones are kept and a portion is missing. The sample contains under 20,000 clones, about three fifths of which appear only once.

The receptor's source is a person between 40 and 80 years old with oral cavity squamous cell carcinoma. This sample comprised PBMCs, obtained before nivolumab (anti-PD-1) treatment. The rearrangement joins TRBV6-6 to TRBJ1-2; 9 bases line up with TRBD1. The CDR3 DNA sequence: TGTGCCAGCACCTACGGACAGGGGCTAGCTGGCTACACCTTC. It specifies CASTYGQGLAGYTF.